The clone carrying this T cell receptor beta chain has a handful of counts. Its antigen is currently unknown. The data are from a study of beta chain features in type 1 diabetes. CDR1 and CDR2 from the germline V gene are SEHNR and FQNEAQ (reference sequence). The CDR3 has 14 residues. V lost 5 bases and J 4 bases, leaving 14 bases between the germline ends. General study results and limits: Patients showed naive, central memory and Treg TCRB repertoires that appeared more similar than those of healthy donors. Researchers report that Type 1 diabetes patients had moderately but significantly shorter TCRB CDR3s across all four CD4+ subsets. A pattern of fewer insertions and more deletions at VDJ junctions was seen in type 1 diabetes patients.

Sequencing targeted expressed TCRB transcripts, as all isolated RNA had been reverse transcribed. Only in-frame clones appear in the TCRdb table, and some are missing; sequencing was by immunoSEQ multiplex PCR. Of more than 130,000 clones listed, 6.9% are singletons. This chain connects TRBV7-9 to TRBJ1-1; D uncertain. The TCR was taken from a woman aged 25 to 45 in good health. Sequences were obtained from central memory CD4+ T cells from blood. In nucleotides, the CDR3 is TGTGCCAGCAGCCTGCAGGAGGCTAGCACTGAAGCTTTCTTT. It is translated as CASSLQEASTEAFF.